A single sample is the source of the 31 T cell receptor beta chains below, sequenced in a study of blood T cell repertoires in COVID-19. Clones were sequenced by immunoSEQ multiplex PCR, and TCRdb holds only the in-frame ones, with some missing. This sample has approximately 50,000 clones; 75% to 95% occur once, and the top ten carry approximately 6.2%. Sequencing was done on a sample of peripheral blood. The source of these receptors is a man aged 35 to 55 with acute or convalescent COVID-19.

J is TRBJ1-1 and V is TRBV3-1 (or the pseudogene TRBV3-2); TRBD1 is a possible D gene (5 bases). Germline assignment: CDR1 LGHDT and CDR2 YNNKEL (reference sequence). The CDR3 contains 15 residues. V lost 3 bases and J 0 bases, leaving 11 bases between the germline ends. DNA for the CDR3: TGTGCCAGCAGCCAGGCCGGACAACTGAACACTGAAGCTTTCTTT. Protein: CASSQAGQLNTEAFF.

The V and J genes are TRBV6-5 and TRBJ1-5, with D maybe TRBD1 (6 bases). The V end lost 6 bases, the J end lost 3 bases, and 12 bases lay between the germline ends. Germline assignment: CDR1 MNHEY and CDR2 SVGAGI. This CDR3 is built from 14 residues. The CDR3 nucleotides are TGTGCCAGCAGCGATACAGGGACCAATCAGCCCCAGCATTTT. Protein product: CASSDTGTNQPQHF.

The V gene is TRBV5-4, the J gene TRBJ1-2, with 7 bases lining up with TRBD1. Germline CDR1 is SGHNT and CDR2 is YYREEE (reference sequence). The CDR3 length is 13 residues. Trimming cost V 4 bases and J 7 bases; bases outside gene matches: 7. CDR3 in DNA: TGTGCCAGCAGCCAGGACAGGCCGCTTGGCTACACCTTC. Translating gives CASSQDRPLGYTF. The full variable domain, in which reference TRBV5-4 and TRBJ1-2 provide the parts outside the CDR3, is ETGVTQSPTHLIKTRGQQVTLRCSSQSGHNTVSWYQQALGQGPQFIFQYYREEENGRGNFPPRFSGLQFPNYSSELNVNALELDDSALYLCASSQDRPLGYTFGSGTRLTVV.

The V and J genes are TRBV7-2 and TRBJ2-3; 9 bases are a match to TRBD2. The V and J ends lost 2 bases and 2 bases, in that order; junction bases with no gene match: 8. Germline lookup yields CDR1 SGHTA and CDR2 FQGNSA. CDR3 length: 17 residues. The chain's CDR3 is CASSLNFAGGYTDTQYF. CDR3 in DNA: TGTGCCAGCAGCTTAAACTTTGCGGGAGGGTACACAGATACGCAGTATTTT.

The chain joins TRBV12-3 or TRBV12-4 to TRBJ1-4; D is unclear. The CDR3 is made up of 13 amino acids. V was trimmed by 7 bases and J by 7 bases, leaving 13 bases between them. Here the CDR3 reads CASTALGGEKLFF. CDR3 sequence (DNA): TGTGCCAGCACCGCCCTTGGAGGTGAAAAACTGTTTTTT.

The CDR3 DNA reads TGCAGCGTTGAGGCGGCAGGGGGTCCGTACGAGCAGTACTTC. It encodes CSVEAAGGPYEQYF. This chain links TRBV29-1 with TRBJ2-7, with 7 nucleotides matching TRBD1. CDR1 and CDR2 from the germline V gene are SQVTM and ANQGSEA. With 3 bases clipped from V and 4 bases from J, the junction kept 9 bases outside the gene matches. The CDR3 is made up of 14 amino acids.

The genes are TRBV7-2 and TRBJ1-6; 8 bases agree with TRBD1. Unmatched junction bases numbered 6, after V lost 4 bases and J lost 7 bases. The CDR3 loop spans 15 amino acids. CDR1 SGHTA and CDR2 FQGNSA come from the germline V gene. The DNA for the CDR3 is TGTGCCAGCAGCTCATCGACAGGGGTCAATTCACCCCTCCACTTT. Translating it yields CASSSSTGVNSPLHF.

CDR3 DNA: TGTGCCAGCAGCCAGATAGACAGACCCTCTGGGGCCAACGTCCTGACTTTC. Translating gives CASSQIDRPSGANVLTF. The chain couples TRBV7-8 to TRBJ2-6; D possibly corresponds to TRBD1 (5 bases). Trimming removed 5 bases from V and 0 bases from J, with 14 bases in between. This CDR3 region has 17 residues. The germline V gene has CDR1 SGHVS and CDR2 FQNEAQ. The full variable domain, in which reference TRBV7-8 and TRBJ2-6 provide the parts outside the CDR3, is GAGVSQSPRYKVAKRGQDVALRCDPISGHVSLFWYQQALGQGPEFLTYFQNEAQLDKSGLPSDRFFAERPEGSVSTLKIQRTQQEDSAVYLCASSQIDRPSGANVLTFGAGSRLTVL.

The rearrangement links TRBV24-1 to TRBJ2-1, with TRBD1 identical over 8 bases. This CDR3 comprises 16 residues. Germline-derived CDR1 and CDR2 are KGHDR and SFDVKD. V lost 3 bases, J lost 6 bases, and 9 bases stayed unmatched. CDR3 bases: TGTGCCACCAGTGATACTCGACAGGGGTTTGGCAATGAGCAGTTCTTC. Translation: CATSDTRQGFGNEQFF.

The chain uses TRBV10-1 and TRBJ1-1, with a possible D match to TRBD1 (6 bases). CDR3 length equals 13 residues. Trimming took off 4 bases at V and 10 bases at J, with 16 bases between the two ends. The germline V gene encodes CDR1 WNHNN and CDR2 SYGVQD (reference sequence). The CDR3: CASSGRDIIRAFF. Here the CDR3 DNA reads TGCGCCAGCAGTGGCCGGGACATCATCCGAGCTTTCTTT.

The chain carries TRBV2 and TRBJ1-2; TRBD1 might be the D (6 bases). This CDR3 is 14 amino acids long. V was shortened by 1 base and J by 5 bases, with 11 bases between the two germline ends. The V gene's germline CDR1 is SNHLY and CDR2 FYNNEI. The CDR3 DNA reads TGTGCCAGCAGTGAAGTAGGGACACCTTATGGCTACACCTTC. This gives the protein CASSEVGTPYGYTF.

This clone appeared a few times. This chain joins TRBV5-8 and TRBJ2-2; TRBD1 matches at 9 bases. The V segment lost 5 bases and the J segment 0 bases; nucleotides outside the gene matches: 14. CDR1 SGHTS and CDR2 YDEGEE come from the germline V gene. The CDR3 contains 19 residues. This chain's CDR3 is CASRVSLRRQGANTGELFF. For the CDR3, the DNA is TGTGCCAGCAGGGTCTCACTACGAAGACAGGGGGCGAACACCGGGGAGCTGTTTTTT. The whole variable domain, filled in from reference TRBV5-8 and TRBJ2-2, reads EAGVTQSPTHLIKTRGQQATLRCSPISGHTSVYWYQQALGLGLQFLLWYDEGEERNRGNFPPRFSGRQFPNYSSELNVNALELEDSALYLCASRVSLRRQGANTGELFFGEGSRLTVL.

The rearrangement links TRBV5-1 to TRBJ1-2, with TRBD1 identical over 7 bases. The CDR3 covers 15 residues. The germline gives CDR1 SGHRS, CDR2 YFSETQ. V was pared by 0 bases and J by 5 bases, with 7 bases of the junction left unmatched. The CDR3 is CASSLGGTAKYGYTF. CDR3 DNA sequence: TGCGCCAGCAGCTTGGGCGGGACAGCAAAGTATGGCTACACCTTC.

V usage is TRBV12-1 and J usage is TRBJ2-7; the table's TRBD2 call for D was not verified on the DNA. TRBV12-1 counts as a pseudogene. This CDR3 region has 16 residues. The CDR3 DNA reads TGTGCCAGCAGCGGGTCTAGCGGGAGGGCCAAAGACGAGCAGTACTTC. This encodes CASSGSSGRAKDEQYF.

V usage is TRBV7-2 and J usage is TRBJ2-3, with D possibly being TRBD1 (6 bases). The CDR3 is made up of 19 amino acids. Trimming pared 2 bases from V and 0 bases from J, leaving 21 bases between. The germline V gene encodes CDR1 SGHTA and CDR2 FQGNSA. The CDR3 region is CASSLKRTADDSSTDTQYF. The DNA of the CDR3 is TGTGCCAGCAGCTTAAAACGGACAGCCGATGACTCTAGCACAGATACGCAGTATTTT.

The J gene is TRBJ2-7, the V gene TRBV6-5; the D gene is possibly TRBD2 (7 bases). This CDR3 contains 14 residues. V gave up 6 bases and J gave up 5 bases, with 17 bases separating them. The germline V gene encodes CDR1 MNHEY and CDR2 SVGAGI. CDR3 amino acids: CASSGGTRMNEQYF. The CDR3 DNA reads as TGTGCCAGCAGCGGGGGGACAAGGATGAACGAGCAGTACTTC.

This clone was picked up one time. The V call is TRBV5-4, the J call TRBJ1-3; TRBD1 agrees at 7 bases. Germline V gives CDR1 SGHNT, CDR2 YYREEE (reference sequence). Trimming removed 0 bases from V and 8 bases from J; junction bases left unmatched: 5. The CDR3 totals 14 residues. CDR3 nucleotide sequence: TGTGCCAGCAGCTTGGGACAGGGTCGTGACACCATATATTTT. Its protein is CASSLGQGRDTIYF.

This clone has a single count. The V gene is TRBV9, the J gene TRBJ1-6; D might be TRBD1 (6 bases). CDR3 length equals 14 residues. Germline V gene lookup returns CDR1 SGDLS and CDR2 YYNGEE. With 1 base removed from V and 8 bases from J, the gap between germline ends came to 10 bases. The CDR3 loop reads CASSVSGDDSPLHF. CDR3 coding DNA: TGTGCCAGCAGCGTATCAGGGGATGATTCACCCCTCCACTTT.

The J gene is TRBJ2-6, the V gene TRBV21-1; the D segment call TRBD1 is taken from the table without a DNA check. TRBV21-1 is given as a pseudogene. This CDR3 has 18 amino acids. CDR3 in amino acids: CASSKDGTGNSGANVLTF. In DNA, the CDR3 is TGTGCCAGCAGCAAAGACGGGACAGGGAACTCTGGGGCCAACGTCCTGACTTTC.

The CDR3 bases are TGTGCCAGCAAGCAGGAAGGGGGATACGAGCAGTACTTC. Translation gives CASKQEGGYEQYF. V usage is TRBV6-5 and J usage is TRBJ2-7; TRBD1 might be the D (6 bases). V was cut by 7 bases and J by 4 bases, with 14 bases left in between. The CDR3 is made up of 13 amino acids. Looked up from germline, CDR1 is MNHEY and CDR2 is SVGAGI.

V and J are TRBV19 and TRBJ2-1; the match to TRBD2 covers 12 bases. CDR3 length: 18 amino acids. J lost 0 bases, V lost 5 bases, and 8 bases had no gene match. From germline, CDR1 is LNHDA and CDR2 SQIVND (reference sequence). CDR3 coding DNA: TGTGCCAGTAGTGTGGCTAGCGGGGGGGCCCCCTCCTACAATGAGCAGTTCTTC. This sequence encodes CASSVASGGAPSYNEQFF.

CDR3 sequence (DNA): TGTGCCAGCAGCATACAGGGATCGGATGGCTACACCTTC. Encoded protein: CASSIQGSDGYTF. The chain carries TRBV9 and TRBJ1-2; D is perhaps TRBD1 (6 bases). This CDR3 is built from 13 residues. Trimming took 4 bases from V and 6 from J, leaving 13 bases between them. Germline V gives CDR1 SGDLS, CDR2 YYNGEE.

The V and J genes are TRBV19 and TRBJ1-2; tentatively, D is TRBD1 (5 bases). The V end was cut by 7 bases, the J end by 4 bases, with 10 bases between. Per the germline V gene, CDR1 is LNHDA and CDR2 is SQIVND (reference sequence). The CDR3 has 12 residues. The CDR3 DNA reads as TGTGCCAGTAAACCAGGGATCTATGGCTACACCTTC. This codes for CASKPGIYGYTF.

The CDR3 region has the DNA TGTGCCAGCAGCTCCGAAATACTAGCGGACGGGAAGTTCTTC. It codes for CASSSEILADGKFF. The chain carries TRBV7-8 and TRBJ2-1; TRBD2 matches 8 bases. Trimming took 4 bases from V and 14 from J; bases not matched to a gene: 13. Germline lookup yields CDR1 SGHVS and CDR2 FQNEAQ. The CDR3 runs 14 residues.

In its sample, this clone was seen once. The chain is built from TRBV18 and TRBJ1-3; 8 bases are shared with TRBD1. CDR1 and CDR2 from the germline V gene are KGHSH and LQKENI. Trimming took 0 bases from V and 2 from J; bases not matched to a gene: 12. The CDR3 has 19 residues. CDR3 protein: CASSPPGSHRGSAGNTIYF. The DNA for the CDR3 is TGTGCCAGCTCACCACCGGGGTCCCACAGGGGGAGTGCTGGAAACACCATATATTTT.

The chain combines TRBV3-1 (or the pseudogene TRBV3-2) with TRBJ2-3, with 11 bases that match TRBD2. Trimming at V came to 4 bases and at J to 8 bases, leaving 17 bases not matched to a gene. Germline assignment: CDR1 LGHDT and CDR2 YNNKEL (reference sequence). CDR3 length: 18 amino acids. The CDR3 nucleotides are TGTGCCAGCAGCCCATTGATTAGAACCGGGACTAGCGGTTTTACGCAGTATTTT. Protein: CASSPLIRTGTSGFTQYF.

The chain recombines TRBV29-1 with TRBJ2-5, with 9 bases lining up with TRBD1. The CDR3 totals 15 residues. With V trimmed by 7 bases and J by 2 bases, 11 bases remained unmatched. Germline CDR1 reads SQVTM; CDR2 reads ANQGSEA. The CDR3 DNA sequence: TGCAGCGGTCGAAGGACAGGGGACCTGCAAGAGACCCAGTACTTC. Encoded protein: CSGRRTGDLQETQYF.

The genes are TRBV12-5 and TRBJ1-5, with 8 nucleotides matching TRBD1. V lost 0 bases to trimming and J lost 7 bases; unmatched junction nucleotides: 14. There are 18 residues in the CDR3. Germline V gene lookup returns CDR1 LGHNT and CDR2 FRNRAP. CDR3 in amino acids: CASGLVLMGQDRNQPQHF. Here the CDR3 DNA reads TGTGCTAGTGGTTTGGTACTGATGGGACAGGACCGAAACCAGCCCCAGCATTTT.

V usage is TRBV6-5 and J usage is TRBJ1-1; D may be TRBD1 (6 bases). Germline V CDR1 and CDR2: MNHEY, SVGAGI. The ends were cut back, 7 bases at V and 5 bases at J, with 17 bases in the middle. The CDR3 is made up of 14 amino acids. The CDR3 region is CASTPPGARTEAFF. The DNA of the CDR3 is TGTGCCAGCACCCCGCCAGGGGCAAGGACTGAAGCTTTCTTT.

As DNA, the CDR3 is TGTGCCAGCAGCCAGGGTCAGGGGCTCGGCTACACCTTC. Amino acid sequence: CASSQGQGLGYTF. The V gene is TRBV3-1 (or the pseudogene TRBV3-2), the J gene TRBJ1-2, with D perhaps matching TRBD1 (6 bases). V lost 3 bases to trimming and J lost 8 bases, with 13 bases between them. Germline V gene sequence: CDR1 LGHDT, CDR2 YNNKEL (reference sequence). The CDR3 has 13 amino acids.

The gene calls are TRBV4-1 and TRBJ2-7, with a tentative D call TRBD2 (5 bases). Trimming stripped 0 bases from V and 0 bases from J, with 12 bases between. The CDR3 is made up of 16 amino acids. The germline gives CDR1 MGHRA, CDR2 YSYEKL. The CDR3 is CASSQDRGGISYEQYF. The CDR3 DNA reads TGCGCCAGCAGCCAAGATCGGGGTGGTATCTCCTACGAGCAGTACTTC.